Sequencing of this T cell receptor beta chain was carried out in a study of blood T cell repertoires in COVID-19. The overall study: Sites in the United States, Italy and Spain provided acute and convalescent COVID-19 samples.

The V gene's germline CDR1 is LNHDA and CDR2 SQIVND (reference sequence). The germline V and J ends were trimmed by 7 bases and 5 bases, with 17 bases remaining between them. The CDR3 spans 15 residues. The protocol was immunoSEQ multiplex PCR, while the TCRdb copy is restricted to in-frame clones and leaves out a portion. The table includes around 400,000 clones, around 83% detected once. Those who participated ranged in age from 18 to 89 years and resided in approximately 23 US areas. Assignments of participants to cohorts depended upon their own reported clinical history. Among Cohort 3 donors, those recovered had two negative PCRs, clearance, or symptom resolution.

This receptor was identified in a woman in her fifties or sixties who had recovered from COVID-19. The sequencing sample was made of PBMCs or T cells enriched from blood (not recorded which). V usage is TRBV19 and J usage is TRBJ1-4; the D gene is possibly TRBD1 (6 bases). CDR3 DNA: TGTGCCAGTAAGGCAGGGGATTATTCGAATGAAAAACTGTTTTTT. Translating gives CASKAGDYSNEKLFF.